These T cell receptor beta chains were read from a single sample in a study of T cell responses to AZD1222 COVID-19 vaccine. TCRdb keeps only in-frame clones here, not all; method: immunoSEQ multiplex PCR. The sample table sets out over 120,000 clones. The sample comprised peripheral blood. Every receptor here comes from an adult in good health. CDR3s include the opening cysteine and the closing phenylalanine or tryptophan. D genes are given only for firm matches.

J: TRBJ2-3; D: TRBD2; V: TRBV5-1; length: 16; DNA: TGCGCCAGCAGCCTGGGACTAGCGGAGGGGACAGATACGCAGTATTTT; CDR3: CASSLGLAEGTDTQYF
J: TRBJ1-5; D: .; V: TRBV6-2/TRBV6-3; length: 13; DNA: TGTGCCAGCAGTTCGGCCTACAATCAGCCCCAGCATTTT; CDR3: CASSSAYNQPQHF
J: TRBJ1-4; D: .; V: TRBV15; length: 14; DNA: TGTGCCACCAGCAGGGGGGGCACAGGGGAAAAACTGTTTTTT; CDR3: CATSRGGTGEKLFF
J: TRBJ1-3; D: .; V: TRBV2; length: 13; DNA: TGTGCCAGCACCAACCAACCCACAGGTTCTCTTAGTTTT; CDR3: CASTNQPTGSLSF
J: TRBJ1-5; D: .; V: TRBV20-1; length: 16; DNA: TGCAGTGCTAGTAAGGGGGGAAACCAGAGGGGTCAGCCCCAGCATTTT; CDR3: CSASKGGNQRGQPQHF
J: TRBJ2-3; D: TRBD2; V: TRBV6-4; length: 15; DNA: TGTGCCAGCAGTGATCCCGGGGGGAGCACAGATACGCAGTATTTT; CDR3: CASSDPGGSTDTQYF
J: TRBJ2-7; D: .; V: TRBV12-3/TRBV12-4; length: 13; DNA: TGTGCCAGCAGCTCGGGACTCCCCTACGAGCAGTACTTC; CDR3: CASSSGLPYEQYF
J: TRBJ2-7; D: TRBD2; V: TRBV5-1; length: 14; DNA: TGCGCCAGCAGCTCGGGACTAGCTCCCCACGAGCAGTACTTC; CDR3: CASSSGLAPHEQYF
J: TRBJ2-3; D: TRBD2; V: TRBV7-7; length: 15; DNA: TGTGCCAGCAGCTTGGGCGGCGGGGGGGCAGATACGCAGTATTTT; CDR3: CASSLGGGGADTQYF
J: TRBJ2-4; D: .; V: TRBV14; length: 15; DNA: TGTGCCAGCAGCCAATCCGGGACGGCGACCGACATTCAGTACTTC; CDR3: CASSQSGTATDIQYF
J: TRBJ2-7; D: .; V: TRBV4-3; length: 15; DNA: TGCGCCAGCAGCCACCTCCGGGTTCCTACCTACGAGCAGTACTTC; CDR3: CASSHLRVPTYEQYF
J: TRBJ1-1; D: .; V: TRBV3-1/TRBV3-2; length: 14; DNA: TGTGCCAGCAGCCCTGGGCACAAGAACACTGAAGCTTTCTTT; CDR3: CASSPGHKNTEAFF
J: TRBJ1-3; D: .; V: TRBV14; length: 15; DNA: TGTGCCAGCACGGGCAGCAACCCCGTGGGAAACACCATATATTTT; CDR3: CASTGSNPVGNTIYF
J: TRBJ2-5; D: TRBD1; V: TRBV2; length: 14; DNA: TGTGCCAGCAGGGCGACAGGGGGCACAGAGACCCAGTACTTC; CDR3: CASRATGGTETQYF
J: TRBJ1-3; D: .; V: TRBV19; length: 13; DNA: TGTGCCAGTAGAAACCTTGCTGGAAACACCATATATTTT; CDR3: CASRNLAGNTIYF
J: TRBJ2-7; D: .; V: TRBV7-9; length: 14; DNA: TGTGCCAGCAGCACCCCGGCAGTCTCCTACGAGCAGTACTTC; CDR3: CASSTPAVSYEQYF
J: TRBJ2-5; D: TRBD2; V: TRBV7-7; length: 15; DNA: TGTGCCAGCAGCTTGAGCGGGGGGTCCGAAGAGACCCAGTACTTC; CDR3: CASSLSGGSEETQYF
J: TRBJ1-6; D: TRBD1; V: TRBV5-1; length: 16; DNA: TGCGCCAGCAGCTTGTGGGGACAGGGAGGAAATTCACCCCTCCACTTT; CDR3: CASSLWGQGGNSPLHF
J: TRBJ1-1; D: TRBD1; V: TRBV19; length: 15; DNA: TGTGCCACCCGAGAGACAGGGACGGGGAACACTGAAGCTTTCTTT; CDR3: CATRETGTGNTEAFF
J: TRBJ1-1; D: TRBD1; V: TRBV19; length: 14; DNA: TGTGCCAGTAGTACCGGACAGGGGAACACTGAAGCTTTCTTT; CDR3: CASSTGQGNTEAFF
J: TRBJ1-6; D: TRBD1; V: TRBV18; length: 15; DNA: TGTGCCAGCTCACCAGGGGGGGACAGCAATTCACCCCTCCACTTT; CDR3: CASSPGGDSNSPLHF
J: TRBJ1-1; D: .; V: TRBV7-8; length: 16; DNA: TGTGCCAGCAGCAACCGGGGCCCGTTTATGAACACTGAAGCTTTCTTT; CDR3: CASSNRGPFMNTEAFF
J: TRBJ1-2; D: TRBD1; V: TRBV4-1; length: 17; DNA: TGCGCCAGCAGCCAGATCATCCCCGGACAGGGGTCCTATGGCTACACCTTC; CDR3: CASSQIIPGQGSYGYTF
J: TRBJ1-4; D: .; V: TRBV18; length: 15; DNA: TGTGCCAGCTCACCACTGACAGGCAGTAGTGAAAAACTGTTTTTT; CDR3: CASSPLTGSSEKLFF
J: TRBJ2-7; D: .; V: TRBV2; length: 12; DNA: TGTGCCAGCAGTGCAATCAGGGGCGAGCAGTACTTC; CDR3: CASSAIRGEQYF
J: TRBJ1-4; D: TRBD1; V: TRBV4-1; length: 17; DNA: TGCGCCAGCAGCCAAGAACTACAGGGGGCGACTAATGAAAAACTGTTTTTT; CDR3: CASSQELQGATNEKLFF
J: TRBJ2-7; D: .; V: TRBV6-1; length: 13; DNA: TGTGCCAGCAGGCCAGGAGGGAACTACGAGCAGTACTTC; CDR3: CASRPGGNYEQYF
J: TRBJ1-1; D: .; V: TRBV29-1; length: 11; DNA: TGCAGCGTGGTGGGGGACACTGAAGCTTTCTTT; CDR3: CSVVGDTEAFF
J: TRBJ1-1; D: .; V: TRBV7-9; length: 15; DNA: TGTGCCAGCAGGGATGACACGGGGTGGGACACTGAAGCTTTCTTT; CDR3: CASRDDTGWDTEAFF